Here is one TCR beta chain with its context. What it recognizes is unknown. The unexposed donors gave CD4+ T cells in about 2010-2019, prior to COVID-19. Isolation of CD4+ T cells took place after about eleven days in culture. The repertoire was sequenced with immunoSEQ multiplex PCR; TCRdb's copy has only in-frame clones and lacks some. The sample includes some 28,000 clones, 74% seen only once; the top ten take roughly 25%. Germline V lookup: CDR1 SQVTM, CDR2 ANQGSEA. The CDR3 extends over 12 amino acids. V lost 6 bases to trimming and J lost 3 bases; unmatched junction nucleotides: 3. The sample comes from a study of CD4 T cells in relation to SARS-CoV-2 and coronaviruses. Study context: ViraFEST: approximately 10-day antigen culture of PBMCs, then TCR beta CDR3 sequencing. No peptide or an HIV-1 Nef peptide pool served as negative control.

Whole-study results and caveats: The cross-reactivity analysis covered only spike protein, not other viral proteins.

Sequenced material: CD4+ T cells from PBMCs, cultured in vitro. The sequence was obtained from a human donor in good health. This chain joins TRBV29-1 and TRBJ2-7; TRBD1 aligns across 9 bases. CDR3 in DNA: TGCAGCGTCGAGGGACAGGGCTACGAGCAGTACTTC. Amino acid sequence: CSVEGQGYEQYF.